This T cell receptor beta chain was sequenced for a study of blood T cells in healthy people across ages. General study points: Donor CMV status, an unknown factor, possibly confounded changes in expanded clonotypes.

Then a second PCR, running about 6 to 12 cycles, was carried out with a sample-barcoded 5' primer and a J-beta primer mix. A template-switch adaptor with 12 random nucleotides tagged each cDNA molecule. TCRdb called the 5' RACE reads again in MiXCR, with one record for every CDR3 protein. The sample shows roughly 800,000 distinct CDR3 sequences, roughly 50% of them seen only once. With each sample, at least 6 micrograms of total RNA were extracted. Trimming removed 7 bases from V and 9 bases from J; junction bases left unmatched: 5. Looked up from germline, CDR1 is PRHDT and CDR2 is FYEKMQ (reference sequence). This CDR3 contains 11 residues. This clonotype has a handful of counts. Its antigen is not known.

The origin of this receptor is a man aged 25 to 45 in good health. This chain joins TRBV13 and TRBJ1-2; 7 positions match TRBD1. Source material: blood. The CDR3 protein is CASKWDSSYTF. The DNA of the CDR3 is TGTGCCAGCAAGTGGGACAGTAGCTACACCTTC.